This T cell receptor beta chain stems from a study of glioma-infiltrating T cells. Germline trimming cut 4 bases from V and 7 bases from J; bases unmatched to any gene: 7. The CDR3 sequence is 15 residues long. Germline V gene lookup returns CDR1 SGHRS and CDR2 YFSETQ. This clonotype occurred many times. The iRepertoire nested amplicon-rescue multiplex PCR amplified TCR alpha and beta CDR3s from RNA. Input was 100-400 ng of tissue mRNA or PBMC total RNA. Using its own MiXCR run on the multiplex PCR reads, TCRdb lists one record per CDR3 protein. The table lists about 93,000 distinct CDR3 sequences, around 37% of them singletons.

This receptor was identified in a human donor with low-grade glioma or glioblastoma, undergoing nonglioma brain surgery, or in good health (not recorded which). This chain joins TRBV5-1 and TRBJ1-6; 8 bases map to TRBD1. Material for sequencing was glioma tissue, nonneoplastic brain tissue, or PBMCs (not recorded which). The CDR3 protein is CASSIGQGGNSPLHF. In DNA form, the CDR3 reads TGCGCCAGCAGCATCGGACAGGGAGGCAATTCACCCCTCCACTTT.